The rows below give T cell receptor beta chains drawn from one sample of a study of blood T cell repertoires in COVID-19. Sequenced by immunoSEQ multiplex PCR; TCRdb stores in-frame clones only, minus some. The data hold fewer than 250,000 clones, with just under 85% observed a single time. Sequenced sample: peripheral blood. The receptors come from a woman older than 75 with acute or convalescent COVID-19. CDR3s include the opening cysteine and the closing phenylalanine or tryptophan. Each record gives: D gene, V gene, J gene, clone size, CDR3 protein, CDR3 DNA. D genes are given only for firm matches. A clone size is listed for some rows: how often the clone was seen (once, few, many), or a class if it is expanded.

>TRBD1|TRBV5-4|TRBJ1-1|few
CASSTPDRGRTEAFF
TGTGCCAGCAGCACCCCGGACAGGGGACGGACTGAAGCTTTCTTT
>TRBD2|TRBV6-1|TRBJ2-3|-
CASSEELAGTTDTQYF
TGTGCCAGCAGTGAAGAACTAGCGGGGACCACAGATACGCAGTATTTT
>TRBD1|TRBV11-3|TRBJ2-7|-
CASSLVRIVDRDYEQYF
TGTGCCAGCAGCTTAGTCCGCATCGTGGACAGGGATTACGAGCAGTACTTC
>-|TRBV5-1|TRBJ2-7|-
CASSLADSSYEQYF
TGCGCCAGCAGCTTGGCGGACTCCTCCTACGAGCAGTACTTC
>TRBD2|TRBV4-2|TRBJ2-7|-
CASSHSLAGGAPEQYF
TGTGCCAGCAGCCACTCACTAGCGGGAGGGGCCCCCGAGCAGTACTTC
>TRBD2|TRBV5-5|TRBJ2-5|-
CASSAGGGETQYF
TGTGCCAGCAGCGCGGGGGGCGGGGAGACCCAGTACTTC
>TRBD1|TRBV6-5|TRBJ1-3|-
CASSSQGAGNTIYF
TGTGCCAGCAGTTCCCAGGGGGCTGGAAACACCATATATTTT
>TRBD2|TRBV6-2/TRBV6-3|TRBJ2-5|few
CASSYRGAGETQYF
TGTGCCAGCAGTTACAGGGGAGCGGGGGAGACCCAGTACTTC
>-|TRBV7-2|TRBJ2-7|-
CASSRDSGRYEQYF
TGTGCCAGCAGTAGAGATAGCGGTAGGTACGAGCAGTACTTC
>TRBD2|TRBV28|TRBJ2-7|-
CASGGLADVYEQYF
TGTGCCAGCGGGGGACTAGCGGATGTCTACGAGCAGTACTTC
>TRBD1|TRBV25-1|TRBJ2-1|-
CASRQGASYNEQFF
TGTGCCAGCAGACAGGGGGCCTCCTACAATGAGCAGTTCTTC
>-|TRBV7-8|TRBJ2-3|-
CASSLQGSTDTQYF
TGTGCCAGCAGCTTACAGGGAAGCACAGATACGCAGTATTTT
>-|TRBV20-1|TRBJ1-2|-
CGTDFYGYTF
TGCGGAACCGACTTCTATGGCTACACCTTC
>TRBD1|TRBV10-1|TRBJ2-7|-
CASSERGQGGGLYEQYF
TGCGCCAGCAGTGAGCGGGGACAGGGAGGAGGTCTCTACGAGCAGTACTTC
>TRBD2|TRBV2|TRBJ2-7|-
CAIRLAGGGEQYF
TGTGCCATCCGACTAGCGGGAGGAGGAGAGCAGTACTTC
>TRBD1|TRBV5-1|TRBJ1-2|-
CASSLMTGLDGYTF
TGCGCCAGCAGCTTAATGACAGGGCTCGATGGCTACACCTTC
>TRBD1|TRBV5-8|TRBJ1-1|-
CASRRTGMNTEAFF
TGTGCCAGCAGGAGGACAGGTATGAACACTGAAGCTTTCTTT
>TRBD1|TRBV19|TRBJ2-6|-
CASSIKTGGISGANVLTF
TGTGCCAGTAGTATTAAGACAGGGGGGATCTCTGGGGCCAACGTCCTGACTTTC
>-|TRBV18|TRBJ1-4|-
CASSPQSGASREKLFF
TGTGCCAGCTCACCACAGTCAGGGGCATCGCGGGAAAAACTGTTTTTT
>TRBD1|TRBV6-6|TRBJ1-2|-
CASIPPGQGFGYTF
TGTGCCAGCATCCCTCCGGGACAGGGGTTTGGCTACACCTTC
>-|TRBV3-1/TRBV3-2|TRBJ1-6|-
CASSQVPRDSPLHF
TGTGCCAGCAGCCAAGTCCCCCGCGATTCACCCCTCCACTTT
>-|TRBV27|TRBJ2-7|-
CASSLTGDFYYEQYF
TGTGCCAGCAGTCTAACAGGGGACTTCTACTACGAGCAGTACTTC
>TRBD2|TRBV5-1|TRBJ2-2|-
CASSPPREGTGELFF
TGCGCCAGCAGCCCCCCGCGGGAGGGAACCGGGGAGCTGTTTTTT
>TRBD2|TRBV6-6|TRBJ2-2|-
CASTGRLSNTGELFF
TGTGCCAGCACCGGGAGGCTATCGAACACCGGGGAGCTGTTTTTT
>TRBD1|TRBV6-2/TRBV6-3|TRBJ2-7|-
CASSQPRTGRYEQYF
TGTGCCAGCAGTCAACCTCGGACAGGGAGGTACGAGCAGTACTTC
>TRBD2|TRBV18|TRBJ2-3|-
CASSRVSSGGTTDTQYF
TGTGCCAGCTCACGAGTATCGAGCGGGGGCACCACAGATACGCAGTATTTT
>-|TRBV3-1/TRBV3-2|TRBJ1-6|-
CASSQDRGGRSPLHF
TGTGCCAGCAGCCAAGACCGAGGGGGTCGCTCACCCCTCCACTTT
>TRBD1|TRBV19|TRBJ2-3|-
CASSIGYRGYTDTQYF
TGTGCCAGTAGTATTGGTTACAGGGGGTACACAGATACGCAGTATTTT
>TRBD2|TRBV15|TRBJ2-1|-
CATSRSSSAGGGNEQFF
TGTGCCACCAGCAGATCATCGTCGGCGGGAGGGGGCAATGAGCAGTTCTTC
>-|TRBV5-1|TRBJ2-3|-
CASSLQLGTDTQYF
TGCGCCAGCAGCTTGCAACTGGGCACAGATACGCAGTATTTT
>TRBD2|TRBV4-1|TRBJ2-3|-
CASSQGSQRGVRDTQYF
TGCGCCAGCAGCCAAGGGTCCCAGCGGGGGGTCAGAGATACGCAGTATTTT
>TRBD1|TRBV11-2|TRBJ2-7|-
CASSHTGTGAYEQYF
TGTGCCAGCAGCCACACCGGGACAGGGGCCTACGAGCAGTACTTC
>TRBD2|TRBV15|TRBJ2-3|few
CATTAGGTDTQYF
TGTGCCACCACCGCGGGGGGCACAGATACGCAGTATTTT
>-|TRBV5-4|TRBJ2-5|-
CASSFIGGRRETQYF
TGTGCCAGCAGCTTTATCGGGGGGCGCCGGGAGACCCAGTACTTC